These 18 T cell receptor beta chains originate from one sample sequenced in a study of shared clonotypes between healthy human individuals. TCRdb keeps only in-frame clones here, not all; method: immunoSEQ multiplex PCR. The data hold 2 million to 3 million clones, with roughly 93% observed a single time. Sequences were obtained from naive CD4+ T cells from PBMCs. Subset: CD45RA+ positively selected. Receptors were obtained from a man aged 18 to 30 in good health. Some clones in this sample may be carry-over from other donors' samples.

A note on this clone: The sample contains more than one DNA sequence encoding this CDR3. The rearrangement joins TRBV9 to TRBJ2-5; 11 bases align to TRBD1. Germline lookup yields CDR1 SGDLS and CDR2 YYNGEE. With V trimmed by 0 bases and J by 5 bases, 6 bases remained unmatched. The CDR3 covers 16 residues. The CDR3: CASSVDPGQGEETQYF. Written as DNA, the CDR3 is TGTGCCAGCAGCGTAGACCCGGGACAGGGGGAGGAGACCCAGTACTTC.

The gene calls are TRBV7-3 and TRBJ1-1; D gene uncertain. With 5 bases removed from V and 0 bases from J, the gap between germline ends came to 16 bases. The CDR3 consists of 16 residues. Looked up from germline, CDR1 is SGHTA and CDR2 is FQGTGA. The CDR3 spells CASSLQDGVMNTEAFF. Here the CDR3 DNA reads TGTGCCAGCAGCCTGCAGGACGGAGTAATGAACACTGAAGCTTTCTTT. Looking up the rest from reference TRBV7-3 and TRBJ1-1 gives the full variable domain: GAGVSQTPSNKVTEKGKYVELRCDPISGHTALYWYRQSLGQGPEFLIYFQGTGAADDSGLPNDRFFAVRPEGSVSTLKIQRTERGDSAVYLCASSLQDGVMNTEAFFGQGTRLTVV.

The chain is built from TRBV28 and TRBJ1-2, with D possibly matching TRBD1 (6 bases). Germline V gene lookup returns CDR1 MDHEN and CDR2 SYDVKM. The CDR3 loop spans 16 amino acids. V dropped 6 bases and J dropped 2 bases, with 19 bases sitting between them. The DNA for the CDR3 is TGTGCCAGCAGCCCAAGTGGGGGGGGGCGGAACTATGGCTACACCTTC. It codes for CASSPSGGGRNYGYTF.

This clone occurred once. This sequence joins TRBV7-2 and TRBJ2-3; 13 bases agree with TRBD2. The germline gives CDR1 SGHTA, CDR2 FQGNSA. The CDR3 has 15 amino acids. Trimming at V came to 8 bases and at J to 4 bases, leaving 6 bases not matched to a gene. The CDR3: CASGTSGRGADTQYF. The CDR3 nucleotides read TGTGCCAGCGGTACTAGCGGGAGGGGCGCAGATACGCAGTATTTT.

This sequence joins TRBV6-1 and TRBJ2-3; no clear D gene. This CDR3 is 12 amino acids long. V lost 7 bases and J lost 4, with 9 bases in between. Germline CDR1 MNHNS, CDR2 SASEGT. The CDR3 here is CASITPADTQYF. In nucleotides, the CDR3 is TGTGCCAGCATCACCCCCGCAGATACGCAGTATTTT.

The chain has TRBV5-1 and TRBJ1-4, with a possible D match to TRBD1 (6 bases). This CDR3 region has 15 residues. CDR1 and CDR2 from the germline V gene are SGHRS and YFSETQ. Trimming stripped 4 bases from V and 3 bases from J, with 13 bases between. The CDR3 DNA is TGCGCCAGCAGCGCCACAGGGACGGCTAATGAAAAACTGTTTTTT. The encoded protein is CASSATGTANEKLFF.

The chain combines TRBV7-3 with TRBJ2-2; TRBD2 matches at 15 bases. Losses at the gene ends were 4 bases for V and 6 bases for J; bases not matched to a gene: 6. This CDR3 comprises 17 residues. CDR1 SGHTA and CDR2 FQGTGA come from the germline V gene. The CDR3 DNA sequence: TGTGCCAGCAGCTCAAAAGGACTAGCGGGAGGGTCCGGGGAGCTGTTTTTT. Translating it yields CASSSKGLAGGSGELFF.

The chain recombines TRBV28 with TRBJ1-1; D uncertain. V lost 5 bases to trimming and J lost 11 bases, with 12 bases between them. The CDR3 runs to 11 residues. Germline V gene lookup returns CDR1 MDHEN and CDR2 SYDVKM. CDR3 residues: CASSQDWKAFF. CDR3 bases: TGTGCCAGCAGTCAAGATTGGAAGGCTTTCTTT.

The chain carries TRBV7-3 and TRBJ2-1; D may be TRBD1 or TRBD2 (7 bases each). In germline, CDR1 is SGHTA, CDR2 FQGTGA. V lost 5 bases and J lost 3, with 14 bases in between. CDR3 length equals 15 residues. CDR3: CASSQGGWNYNEQFF. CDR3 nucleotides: TGTGCCAGCAGCCAGGGGGGGTGGAACTACAATGAGCAGTTCTTC. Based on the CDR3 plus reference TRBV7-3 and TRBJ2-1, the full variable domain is GAGVSQTPSNKVTEKGKYVELRCDPISGHTALYWYRQSLGQGPEFLIYFQGTGAADDSGLPNDRFFAVRPEGSVSTLKIQRTERGDSAVYLCASSQGGWNYNEQFFGPGTRLTVL.

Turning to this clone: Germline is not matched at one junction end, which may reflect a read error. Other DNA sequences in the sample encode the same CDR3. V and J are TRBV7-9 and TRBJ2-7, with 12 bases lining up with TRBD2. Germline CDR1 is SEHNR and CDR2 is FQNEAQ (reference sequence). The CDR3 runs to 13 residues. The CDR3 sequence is CASSLAGGNEQYF. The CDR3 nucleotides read TGTGCCAGCAGCCTAGCGGGAGGGAACGAGCAGTACTTC.

The DNA for the CDR3 is TGTGCCAGTAGTAAAGGACTAGCGGGACCCGATACGCAGTATTTT. Amino acid sequence: CASSKGLAGPDTQYF. J is TRBJ2-3 and V is TRBV19; 12 nucleotides align to TRBD2. Trimming at V came to 4 bases and at J to 6 bases, leaving 5 bases not matched to a gene. Germline-derived CDR1 and CDR2 are LNHDA and SQIVND (reference sequence). This CDR3 contains 15 residues.

The CDR3 DNA reads as TGTGCCAGTAGTATACAAGACAGGGGGCTCAACGAGCAGTACTTC. This codes for CASSIQDRGLNEQYF. The chain recombines TRBV19 with TRBJ2-7, with TRBD1 identical over 10 bases. V was pared by 2 bases and J by 5 bases, with 6 bases of the junction left unmatched. In germline, CDR1 is LNHDA, CDR2 SQIVND (reference sequence). The CDR3 totals 15 residues.

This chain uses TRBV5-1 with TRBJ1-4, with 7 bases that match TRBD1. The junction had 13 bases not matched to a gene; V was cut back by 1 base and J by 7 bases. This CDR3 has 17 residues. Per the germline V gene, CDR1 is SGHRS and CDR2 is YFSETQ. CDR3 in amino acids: CASSLSTSGTASEKLFF. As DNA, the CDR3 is TGCGCCAGCAGCTTGAGTACTTCCGGGACAGCCTCTGAAAAACTGTTTTTT.

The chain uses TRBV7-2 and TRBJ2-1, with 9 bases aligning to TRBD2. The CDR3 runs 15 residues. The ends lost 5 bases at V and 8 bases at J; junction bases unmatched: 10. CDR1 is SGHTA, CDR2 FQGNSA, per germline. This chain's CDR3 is CASSPWREGRDEQFF. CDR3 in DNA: TGTGCCAGCAGCCCCTGGCGGGAGGGCCGCGATGAGCAGTTCTTC.

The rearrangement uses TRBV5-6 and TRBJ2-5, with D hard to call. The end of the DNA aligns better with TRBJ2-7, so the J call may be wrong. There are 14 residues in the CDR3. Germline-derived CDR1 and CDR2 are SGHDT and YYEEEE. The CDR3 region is CASSLGRSSYEQYF. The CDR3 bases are TGTGCCAGCAGCTTGGGTCGGTCCTCCTACGAGCAGTACTTC.

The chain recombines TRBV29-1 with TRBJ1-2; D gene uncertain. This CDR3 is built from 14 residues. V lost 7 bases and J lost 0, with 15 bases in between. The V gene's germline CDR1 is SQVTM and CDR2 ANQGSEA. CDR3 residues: CSARIGGANYGYTF. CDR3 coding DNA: TGCAGCGCCCGTATTGGCGGAGCTAACTATGGCTACACCTTC.

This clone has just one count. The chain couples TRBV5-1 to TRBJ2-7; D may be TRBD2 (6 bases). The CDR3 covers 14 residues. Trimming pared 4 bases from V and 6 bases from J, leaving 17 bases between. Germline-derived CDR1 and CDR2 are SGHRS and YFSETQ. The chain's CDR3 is CASSAPGLPAEQYF. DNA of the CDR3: TGCGCCAGCAGCGCACCGGGACTCCCGGCCGAGCAGTACTTC.

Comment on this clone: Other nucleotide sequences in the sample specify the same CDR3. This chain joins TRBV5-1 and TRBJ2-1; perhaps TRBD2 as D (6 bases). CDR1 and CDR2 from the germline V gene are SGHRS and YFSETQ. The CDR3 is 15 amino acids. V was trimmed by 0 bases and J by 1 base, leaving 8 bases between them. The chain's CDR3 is CASSLGLASYNEQFF. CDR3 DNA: TGCGCCAGCAGCTTGGGGCTAGCGTCCTACAATGAGCAGTTCTTC.